This T cell receptor (beta chain) stems from a study of human T cells and chemical hapten exposure (dated by TCRdb to the early 2020s). For context, the study as a whole: For sensitization, 2% DPC in acetone was applied to a 2 cm by 2 cm area of upper inner arm skin. Most of the patients in the cohort were female, and the cohort covered alopecia areata with under or over 50% scalp involvement, alopecia totalis and alopecia universalis. This study followed changes in the peripheral blood TCR repertoire in vivo during primary and secondary sensitization of alopecia patients to the hapten diphenylcyclopropenone (DPC). Blood for TCR sequencing was provided by twenty-nine alopecia patients at one to four time points (pre-sensitization, 2, 6 and 24 weeks). Libraries were pooled for sequencing, and per-sample TCR yields varied mainly because of small differences in library volumes within the pool. Patch tests used Finn chambers with 0.01% DPC on the upper back, scored after 6 days by International Contact Dermatitis Research Group standards. Patient blood was sampled pre-sensitization (week 0) and at 2, 6 and about 24 weeks after DPC sensitization. Throughout the roughly 23-week study period, patients were also given weekly therapeutic DPC doses on the scalp.

During library preparation, unique molecular identifiers were attached to individual cDNA molecules so that TCRs could be counted quantitatively and reproducibly. Each blood RNA sample was used to sequence both TCR alpha and TCR beta chains. Per the original workflow: Samples had a median of about 96,000 TCRs, with a range from roughly 23,224 to 700,000. V, J and CDR3 annotation of the TCR reads was carried out using the Decombinator software suite. Every sample was subsampled to the same number of TCRs (28,000) for the PS versus PT1 abundance plots. TCRs were defined as expanded if absent before sensitization and observed at least eight times at the 2-week time point. The raw public reads went through TCRdb reprocessing: fastp at Q25, MiXCR clone calling, in-frame beta chains kept. Rows are unified per CDR3 protein, each entry keeping the most common DNA and genes. The authors' filters were not applied to this entry. For this sample the table gives about 3,500 distinct CDR3 sequences, of which about 50% were detected only once. Of the sample, under 6.5% falls within the top ten clones.

The treatment or condition label corresponds to: therapeutic diphenylcyclopropenone sensitization with weekly scalp DPC. At every patch-test visit, the blood draw took place before the patch test was put on. Eligible patients were aged 18 to 70, diagnosed with alopecia, deemed suitable for DPC therapy, and excluded if pregnant. Total RNA was extracted from unfractionated whole blood collected in Tempus Blood RNA tubes. CDR1 and CDR2, per the germline V gene, are SQVTM and ANQGSEA. Inclusive of the bounding cysteine and phenylalanine, the CDR3 is 15 residues long. Solely the CDR3 DNA is kept, with 45 bases framed from the first base. As to this clonotype: Its antigen is currently not known. Germline and junction disagree at one end, which may indicate a read error.

Overall study results and their limits: A positive correlation was found between the number of PT1 expanded TCRs and patch test score, with significance reached at thresholds 8, 16 and 32 but not 4. DPC sensitization did not change the number of TCRs with a frequency above 1 in 1000, and there was no evidence of changes in global repertoire structure. All patients had alopecia, a presumed autoimmune disease, so their immune response might differ from that of healthy individuals. Expanded TCRs formed significantly more large CDR3 similarity clusters than pre-sensitization or healthy control sets, consistent with antigen-driven responses. Repeated subsampling changed both the strength of the expansion versus patch-test correlation and the threshold at which the correlation became significant.

The material sequenced was whole blood, taken before DPC sensitization or 2, 6, or about 24 weeks after (not recorded which). This receptor was identified in an adult with alopecia areata. Some clones in this sample may be carry-over from other donors' samples. This table probably holds off-target reads from a library built for another chain. The rearranged chain carries TRBV29-1 and TRBJ2-1; TRBD2 could be the D gene, as 6 bases match. The CDR3 protein sequence reads: CSVEGLLGAGNEQFF. The sequenced DNA: TGCAGCGTCGAAGGCTTGTTAGGCGCGGGGAATGAGCAGTTCTTC.